This T cell receptor beta chain was found in a study of blood T cell repertoires in COVID-19. Across the whole study: There were acute and convalescent COVID-19 samples, and they came from the United States, Italy and Spain. T cells, B-cell-depleted T cells, or PBMCs provided the cDNA or gDNA that served as material.

Using immunoSEQ multiplex PCR, the repertoire was profiled, and TCRdb retains in-frame clones only, with some absent. The sample comprises about 300,000 clones, roughly 88% of which are singletons, and 1.5% to 2% rests with the top ten. Per the germline V gene, CDR1 is SGDLS and CDR2 is YYNGEE. This CDR3 spans 14 amino acids. Unmatched junction bases numbered 2, after V lost 0 bases and J lost 4 bases. The source is a woman in her forties or fifties with acute or convalescent COVID-19. Sequences were obtained from peripheral blood. The V gene is TRBV9, the J gene TRBJ2-3, with 7 bases lining up with TRBD2. The CDR3 sequence is CASSVGAGADTQYF. The CDR3 DNA reads as TGTGCCAGCAGCGTAGGGGCGGGAGCAGATACGCAGTATTTT.